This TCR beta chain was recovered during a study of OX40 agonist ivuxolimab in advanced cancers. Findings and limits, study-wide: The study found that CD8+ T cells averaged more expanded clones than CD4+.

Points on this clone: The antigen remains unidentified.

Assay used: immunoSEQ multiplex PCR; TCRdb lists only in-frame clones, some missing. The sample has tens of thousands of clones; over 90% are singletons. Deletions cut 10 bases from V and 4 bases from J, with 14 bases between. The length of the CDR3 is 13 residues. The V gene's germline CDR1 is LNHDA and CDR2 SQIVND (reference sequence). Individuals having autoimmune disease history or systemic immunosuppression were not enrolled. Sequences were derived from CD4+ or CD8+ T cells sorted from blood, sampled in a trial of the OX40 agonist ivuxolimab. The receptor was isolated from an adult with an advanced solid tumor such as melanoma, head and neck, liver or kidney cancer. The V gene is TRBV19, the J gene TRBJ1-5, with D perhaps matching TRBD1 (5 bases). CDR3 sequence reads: CAMSEGWNQPQHF. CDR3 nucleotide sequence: TGTGCCATGTCGGAGGGGTGGAATCAGCCCCAGCATTTT.